Listed here is a single TCR beta chain. The data are from a study of blood T cell repertoires in COVID-19. Assay: immunoSEQ multiplex PCR; the TCRdb copy retains only in-frame clones and omits some. This sample has over 150,000 clones, with 89% found just once. The CDR3 has 15 amino acids. V trimming: 2 bases; J trimming: 10 bases; junction bases outside the gene matches: 9. The germline gives CDR1 LGHNA, CDR2 YSLEER. This TCR came from a young man who had recovered from COVID-19. Source material: peripheral blood. This chain uses TRBV4-3 with TRBJ2-1; 9 positions agree with TRBD1. The DNA for the CDR3 is TGCGCCAGCAGCCAACCGGGACAGGGTCCAAGCGAGCAGTTCTTC. Its protein is CASSQPGQGPSEQFF.